This T cell receptor (beta chain) was identified in a study of CD8+ T cells in alopecia areata. Looking at the study overall: Treated patients were given 5 to 10 mg oral tofacitinib twice daily. Affected scalp percentage set treated patients' severity scores.

Trimming removed 3 bases from V and 3 bases from J, with 13 bases in between. CDR3 length: 14 residues. Germline lookup yields CDR1 SGDLS and CDR2 YYNGEE. The sample's treatment: oral pan-JAK inhibitor, 5-10 mg twice daily. Sorting of PBMCs yielded the CD4+ and CD8+ T cells. Extraction and reverse transcription of RNA yielded cDNA as the sequencing template. Here immunoSEQ multiplex PCR was the method, and the copy in TCRdb shows in-frame clones only, minus some. The table includes 150,000 to 200,000 clones, 50% to 75% detected once. The sequences come from CD4+ T cells sorted from blood, collected at week 56, from a patient treated with tofacitinib. The rearrangement joins TRBV9 to TRBJ2-7, with D tentatively TRBD1 or TRBD2 (5 bases each). The origin of this receptor is a human donor with alopecia areata. The CDR3 sequence: CASSARDRRYEQYF. The DNA of the CDR3 is TGTGCCAGCAGCGCTCGGGACCGGCGCTACGAGCAGTACTTC.